This TCR beta chain appears in the sequencing data of a study of regulatory T cells in long-lasting Graves disease. Time point in this sample: newly diagnosed GD, antithyroid drugs for less than 3 months. PBMC RNA served as the TCR library source. J was trimmed by 5 bases and V by 0 bases; bases with no gene match: 6. Per the germline V gene, CDR1 is DFQATT and CDR2 is SNEGSKA (reference sequence). The CDR3 covers 15 residues. Relying on iRepertoire HTBI primers and Arm-PCR of CDR3 regions, the team built TCR beta libraries. TCRdb re-derived calls from the multiplex PCR reads in MiXCR, one entry per CDR3 protein. The data hold 380,000 or so distinct CDR3 sequences, with around 15% observed a single time. This clonotype was counted at least ten times. The same sample was also used in a study of T cells in Graves' hyperthyroidism and ophthalmopathy. This second study says: Ophthalmopathy was separated from stable hyperthyroidism by a 13 V-J model.

The sequences come from peripheral blood mononuclear cells (PBMCs), collected at new diagnosis, from a patient treated with antithyroid drugs. The origin of this receptor is a young woman with Graves disease. This sequence joins TRBV20-1 and TRBJ2-3, with 9 bases identical to TRBD2. The CDR3 DNA follows: TGCAGTGCTAGAGATCTGGAGCGGGAGGTAGATACGCAGTATTTT. This encodes CSARDLEREVDTQYF.